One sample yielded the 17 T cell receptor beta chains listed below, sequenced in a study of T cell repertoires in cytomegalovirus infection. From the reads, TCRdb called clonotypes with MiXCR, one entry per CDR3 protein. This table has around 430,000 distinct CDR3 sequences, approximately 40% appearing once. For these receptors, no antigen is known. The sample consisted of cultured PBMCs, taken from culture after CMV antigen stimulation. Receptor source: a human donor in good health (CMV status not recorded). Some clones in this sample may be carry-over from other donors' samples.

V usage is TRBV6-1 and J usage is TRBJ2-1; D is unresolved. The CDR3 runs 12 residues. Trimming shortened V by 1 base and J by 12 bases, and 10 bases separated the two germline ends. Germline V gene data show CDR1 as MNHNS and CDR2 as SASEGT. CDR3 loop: CASSEVGLGQFF. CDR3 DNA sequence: TGTGCCAGCAGTGAAGTTGGATTAGGGCAGTTCTTC.

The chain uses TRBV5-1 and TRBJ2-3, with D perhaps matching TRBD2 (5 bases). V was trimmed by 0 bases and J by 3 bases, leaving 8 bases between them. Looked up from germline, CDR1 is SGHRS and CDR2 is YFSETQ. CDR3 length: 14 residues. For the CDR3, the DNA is TGCGCCAGCAGCTTGGAATGGAGGACAGATACGCAGTATTTT. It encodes CASSLEWRTDTQYF.

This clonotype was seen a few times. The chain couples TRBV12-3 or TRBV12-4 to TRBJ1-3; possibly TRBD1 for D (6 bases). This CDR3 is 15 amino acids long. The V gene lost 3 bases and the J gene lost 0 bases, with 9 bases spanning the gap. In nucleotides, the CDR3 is TGTGCCAGCAGTTTCGGCAGGGGCTCTGGAAACACCATATATTTT. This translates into CASSFGRGSGNTIYF.

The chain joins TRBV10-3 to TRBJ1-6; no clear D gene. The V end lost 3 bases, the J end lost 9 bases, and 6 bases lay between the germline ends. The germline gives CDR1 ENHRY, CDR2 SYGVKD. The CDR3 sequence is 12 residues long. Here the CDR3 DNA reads TGTGCCATCAGTGATTGGGGTTCACCCCTCCACTTT. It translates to CAISDWGSPLHF.

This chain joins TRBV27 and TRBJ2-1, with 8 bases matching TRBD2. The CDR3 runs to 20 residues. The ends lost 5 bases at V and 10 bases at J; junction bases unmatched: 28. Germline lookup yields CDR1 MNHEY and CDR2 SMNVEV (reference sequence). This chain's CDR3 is CASSVPMGTTKKAGVKEQFF. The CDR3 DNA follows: TGTGCCAGCAGTGTCCCTATGGGGACTACGAAGAAAGCGGGAGTGAAAGAGCAGTTCTTC.

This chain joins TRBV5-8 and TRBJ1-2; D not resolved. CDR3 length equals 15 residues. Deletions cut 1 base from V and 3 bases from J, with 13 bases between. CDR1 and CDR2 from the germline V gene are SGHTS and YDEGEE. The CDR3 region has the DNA TGTGCCAGCAGCTTGTCGGTAGGCAGGTACTATGGCTACACCTTC. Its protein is CASSLSVGRYYGYTF.

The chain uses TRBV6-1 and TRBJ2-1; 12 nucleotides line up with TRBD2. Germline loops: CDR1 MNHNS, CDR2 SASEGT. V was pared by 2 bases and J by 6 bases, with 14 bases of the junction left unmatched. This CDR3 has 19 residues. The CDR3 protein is CASSEHPGPLAGGSNEQFF. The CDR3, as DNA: TGTGCCAGCAGTGAACACCCAGGGCCCCTAGCGGGAGGGAGCAATGAGCAGTTCTTC.

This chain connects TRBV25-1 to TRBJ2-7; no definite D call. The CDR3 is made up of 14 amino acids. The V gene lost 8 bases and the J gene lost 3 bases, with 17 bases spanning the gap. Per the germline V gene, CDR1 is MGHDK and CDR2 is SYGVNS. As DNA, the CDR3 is TGTGCCAGCCCTGTACGAAAAGTCGGCTACGAGCAGTACTTC. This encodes CASPVRKVGYEQYF.

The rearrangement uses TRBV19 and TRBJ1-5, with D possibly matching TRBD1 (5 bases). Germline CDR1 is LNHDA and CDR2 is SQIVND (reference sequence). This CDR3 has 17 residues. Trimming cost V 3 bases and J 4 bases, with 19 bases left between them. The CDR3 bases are TGTGCCAGTAGTATTGGGGCGTATGGAGAAATTAATCAGCCCCAGCATTTT. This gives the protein CASSIGAYGEINQPQHF.

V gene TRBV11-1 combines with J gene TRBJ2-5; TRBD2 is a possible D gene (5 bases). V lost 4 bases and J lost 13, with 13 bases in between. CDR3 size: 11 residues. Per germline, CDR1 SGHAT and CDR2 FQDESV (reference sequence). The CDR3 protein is CASSSAERAYF. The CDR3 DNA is TGTGCCAGCAGCTCGGCTGAGAGGGCGTACTTC.

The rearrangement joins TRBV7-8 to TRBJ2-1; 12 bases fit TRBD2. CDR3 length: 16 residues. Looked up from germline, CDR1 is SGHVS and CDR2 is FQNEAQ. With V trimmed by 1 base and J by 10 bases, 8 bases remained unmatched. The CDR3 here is CASSLEGLAGPGEQFF. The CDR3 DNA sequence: TGTGCCAGCAGCTTAGAGGGACTAGCGGGTCCTGGCGAGCAGTTCTTC.

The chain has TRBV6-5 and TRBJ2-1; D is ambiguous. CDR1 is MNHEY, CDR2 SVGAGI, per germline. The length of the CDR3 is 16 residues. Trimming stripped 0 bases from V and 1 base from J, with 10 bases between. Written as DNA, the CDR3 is TGTGCCAGCAGTTACTCCCCGACTCAGTCCTACAATGAGCAGTTCTTC. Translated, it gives CASSYSPTQSYNEQFF.

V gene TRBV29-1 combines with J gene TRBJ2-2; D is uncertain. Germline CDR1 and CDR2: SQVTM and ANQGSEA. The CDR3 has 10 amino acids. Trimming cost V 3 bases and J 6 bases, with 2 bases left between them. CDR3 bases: TGCAGCGTTGATTCCGGGGAGCTGTTTTTT. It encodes CSVDSGELFF.

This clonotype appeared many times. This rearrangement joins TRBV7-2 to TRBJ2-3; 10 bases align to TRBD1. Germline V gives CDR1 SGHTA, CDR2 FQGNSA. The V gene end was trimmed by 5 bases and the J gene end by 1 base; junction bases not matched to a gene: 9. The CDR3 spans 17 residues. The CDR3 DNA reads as TGTGCCAGCAGCACGGGACAGGGGTGGTCTGGCACAGATACGCAGTATTTT. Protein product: CASSTGQGWSGTDTQYF.

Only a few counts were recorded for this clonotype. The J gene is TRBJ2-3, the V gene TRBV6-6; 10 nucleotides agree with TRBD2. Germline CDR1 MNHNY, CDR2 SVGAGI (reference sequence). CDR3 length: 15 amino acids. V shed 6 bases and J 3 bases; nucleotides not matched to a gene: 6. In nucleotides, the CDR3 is TGTGCCAGCAGAGCGGGGGGGCTGGGGACAGATACGCAGTATTTT. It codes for CASRAGGLGTDTQYF.

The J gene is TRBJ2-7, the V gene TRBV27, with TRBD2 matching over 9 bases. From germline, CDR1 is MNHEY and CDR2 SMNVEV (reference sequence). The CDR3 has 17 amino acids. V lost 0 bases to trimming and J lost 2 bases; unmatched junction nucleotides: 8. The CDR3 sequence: CASSLSRGLAGTYEQYF. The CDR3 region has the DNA TGTGCCAGCAGTTTATCGAGAGGGCTAGCGGGGACCTACGAGCAGTACTTC.

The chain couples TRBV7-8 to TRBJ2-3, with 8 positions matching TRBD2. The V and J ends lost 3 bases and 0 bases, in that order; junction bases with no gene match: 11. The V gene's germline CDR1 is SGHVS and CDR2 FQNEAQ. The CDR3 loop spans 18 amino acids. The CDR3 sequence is CASSLSRRASGSTDTQYF. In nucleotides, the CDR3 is TGTGCCAGCAGCTTGTCCCGCCGGGCTAGCGGGAGCACAGATACGCAGTATTTT.